These 28 T cell receptor beta chains came from one sample sequenced in a study of cytomegalovirus exposure and HLA in healthy donors. It was with 60 Vbeta and 13 Jbeta primers that the PCR ran. Generated by immunoSEQ multiplex PCR, the TCRdb table keeps only in-frame clones and is missing some. The table lists roughly 120,000 clones, approximately 78% of them singletons. Sequencing was performed on PBMCs. All receptors derive from a woman aged 40 to 50 in good health and CMV-seropositive.

The rearrangement links TRBV5-4 to TRBJ1-1; TRBD1 aligns across 9 bases. CDR1 SGHNT and CDR2 YYREEE come from the germline V gene (reference sequence). Trimming removed 3 bases from V and 4 bases from J; junction bases left unmatched: 7. The CDR3 is 15 amino acids. CDR3 in DNA: TGTGCCAGCAGCTCGACCACGACAGGGGGCACTGAAGCTTTCTTT. Its translation: CASSSTTTGGTEAFF.

This clone was observed a handful of times. The rearrangement uses TRBV18 and TRBJ1-2; 9 nucleotides line up with TRBD1. Germline V gene lookup returns CDR1 KGHSH and CDR2 LQKENI. Trimming cost V 2 bases and J 4 bases; bases outside gene matches: 2. This CDR3 spans 14 amino acids. CDR3 DNA: TGTGCCAGCTCACCAACAGGGGGCCCCTATGGCTACACCTTC. Encoded protein: CASSPTGGPYGYTF.

The rearrangement uses TRBV2 and TRBJ2-3; a possible D gene is TRBD2 (5 bases). The CDR3 sequence is 15 residues long. The germline V and J ends were trimmed by 7 bases and 3 bases, with 17 bases remaining between them. Germline CDR1 is SNHLY and CDR2 is FYNNEI. Here the CDR3 reads CASTESGSGTDTQYF. As DNA, the CDR3 is TGTGCCAGCACCGAGAGCGGTTCTGGGACAGATACGCAGTATTTT.

The gene calls are TRBV6-6 and TRBJ1-4, with TRBD1 matching 8 bases. The V and J ends lost 4 bases and 5 bases, in that order; junction bases with no gene match: 6. The CDR3 has 15 amino acids. Germline values: CDR1 MNHNY, CDR2 SVGAGI (reference sequence). Here the CDR3 reads CASSFRQGLNEKLFF. As DNA, the CDR3 is TGTGCCAGCAGTTTCCGACAGGGGCTCAATGAAAAACTGTTTTTT.

This chain joins TRBV29-1 and TRBJ1-2; 11 positions agree with TRBD1. The CDR3 contains 13 residues. V lost 4 bases, J lost 4 bases, and 2 bases stayed unmatched. The germline CDR1 and CDR2 sequences are SQVTM and ANQGSEA. This CDR3 reads CSVGTGGSYGYTF. CDR3 DNA: TGCAGCGTTGGGACAGGGGGCAGCTATGGCTACACCTTC.

The chain joins TRBV4-2 to TRBJ1-5; D unresolved. From germline, CDR1 is LGHNA and CDR2 YNFKEQ. This CDR3 is built from 13 residues. V was clipped by 0 bases and J by 3 bases, with 3 bases between them. The CDR3 protein is CASSQDSNQPQHF. The CDR3 nucleotides read TGTGCCAGCAGCCAAGACTCCAATCAGCCCCAGCATTTT.

V and J are TRBV6-6 and TRBJ1-1; TRBD1 matches 8 bases. Germline CDR1 MNHNY, CDR2 SVGAGI (reference sequence). The V gene end was trimmed by 6 bases and the J gene end by 6 bases; junction bases not matched to a gene: 9. This CDR3 spans 14 amino acids. CDR3: CASSRRQGLAEAFF. The CDR3, as DNA: TGTGCCAGCAGCCGTAGACAGGGGCTAGCTGAAGCTTTCTTT.

The CDR3 reads CASSSNPTGFYEQYF. The CDR3 DNA reads TGTGCCAGCAGCTCAAACCCGACAGGATTCTACGAGCAGTACTTC. This chain joins TRBV7-2 and TRBJ2-7; weak D call: TRBD1 (6 bases). CDR3 size: 15 residues. Germline V CDR1 and CDR2: SGHTA, FQGNSA. The V gene lost 4 bases and the J gene lost 3 bases, with 16 bases spanning the gap.

The chain recombines TRBV9 with TRBJ1-1; a weak D match, TRBD1 (6 bases). V lost 0 bases to trimming and J lost 6 bases, with 12 bases between them. CDR3 length: 14 amino acids. Germline values: CDR1 SGDLS, CDR2 YYNGEE. Here the CDR3 DNA reads TGTGCCAGCAGCGTAGTCGGGGCAGGGGCTGAAGCTTTCTTT. Its protein product is CASSVVGAGAEAFF.

The V gene is TRBV13, the J gene TRBJ1-1, with D unresolved. CDR3 length equals 14 residues. Germline V gene lookup returns CDR1 PRHDT and CDR2 FYEKMQ (reference sequence). Trimming pared 3 bases from V and 1 base from J, leaving 9 bases between. DNA of the CDR3: TGTGCCAGCAGCTTTCACACAGCGAACACTGAAGCTTTCTTT. Translated: CASSFHTANTEAFF.

The gene calls are TRBV7-9 and TRBJ2-5; 8 positions match TRBD1. The CDR3 is 17 amino acids. V shed 5 bases and J 5 bases; nucleotides not matched to a gene: 16. Germline-derived CDR1 and CDR2 are SEHNR and FQNEAQ (reference sequence). In nucleotides, the CDR3 is TGTGCCAGCAGCCTACTTGGACAGGGTTCCCCTGTCGAGACCCAGTACTTC. Protein product: CASSLLGQGSPVETQYF.

The table lists this clone with a count of one. The CDR3 DNA reads TGTGCCAGCAGCAGACGACTAGCAGTCGATGAGCAGTTCTTC. Translated, it gives CASSRRLAVDEQFF. This rearrangement joins TRBV9 to TRBJ2-1; TRBD2 matches 7 bases. After removal of 4 bases from V and 8 bases from J, the junction contained 9 bases not matched to a gene. The CDR3 extends over 14 amino acids. CDR1 and CDR2 from the germline V gene are SGDLS and YYNGEE.

CDR3 coding DNA: TGTGCCAGCAGTTCAGCGGACGAGGTTAACTATGGCTACACCTTC. Protein: CASSSADEVNYGYTF. The V gene is TRBV6-5, the J gene TRBJ1-2; D is ambiguous. The CDR3 consists of 15 residues. Germline V gives CDR1 MNHEY, CDR2 SVGAGI. Deletions cut 4 bases from V and 1 base from J, with 13 bases between.

The sample holds a few counts of this clone. The chain employs TRBV5-1 and TRBJ2-1, with TRBD1 matching 7 bases. Per the germline V gene, CDR1 is SGHRS and CDR2 is YFSETQ. This CDR3 has 15 residues. Trimming cost V 1 base and J 4 bases; bases outside gene matches: 5. The CDR3 DNA reads TGCGCCAGCAGCTTGTCCGGGACAGTTTACAATGAGCAGTTCTTC. This gives the protein CASSLSGTVYNEQFF.

The chain couples TRBV5-1 to TRBJ2-7; D is perhaps TRBD1 (6 bases). Trimming removed 4 bases at V and 10 bases at J, with 21 bases between. The CDR3 sequence is 14 residues long. Looked up from germline, CDR1 is SGHRS and CDR2 is YFSETQ. The DNA of the CDR3 is TGCGCCAGCAGCCAGGGGCCTGGACAGACAAACCAGTACTTC. Residues: CASSQGPGQTNQYF. The entire variable domain, with the rest obtained from reference TRBV5-1 and TRBJ2-7, is as follows: KAGVTQTPRYLIKTRGQQVTLSCSPISGHRSVSWYQQTPGQGLQFLFEYFSETQRNKGNFPGRFSGRQFSNSRSEMNVSTLELGDSALYLCASSQGPGQTNQYFGPGTRLTVT.

J is TRBJ1-4 and V is TRBV10-2, with D maybe TRBD1 (6 bases). The CDR3 contains 14 residues. Looked up from germline, CDR1 is WSHSY and CDR2 is SAAADI. The V and J ends lost 2 bases and 7 bases respectively, with 11 bases between them. In nucleotides, the CDR3 is TGCGCCAGCAGTGAGACAGGGTATGGTGAAAAACTGTTTTTT. Translation: CASSETGYGEKLFF.

V usage is TRBV10-3 and J usage is TRBJ1-2, with 7 bases that match TRBD1. Trimming removed 3 bases from V and 0 bases from J; junction bases left unmatched: 7. CDR1 is ENHRY and CDR2 is SYGVKD in the germline V gene. The CDR3 extends over 16 amino acids. The CDR3 bases are TGTGCCATCAGTGACCGACAGGGTTCGTCTAACTATGGCTACACCTTC. Translated, it gives CAISDRQGSSNYGYTF.

V gene TRBV29-1 combines with J gene TRBJ2-3, with 9 bases that match TRBD1. Germline V CDR1 and CDR2: SQVTM, ANQGSEA. V lost 3 bases and J lost 5; bases outside the gene matches: 9. CDR3 size: 15 residues. The CDR3 nucleotides read TGCAGCGTTGACGGGAGACAGGGGGTCGGAGATACGCAGTATTTT. As protein: CSVDGRQGVGDTQYF.

This chain connects TRBV5-6 to TRBJ2-7, with a possible D match to TRBD1 (6 bases). Trimming stripped 4 bases from V and 9 bases from J, with 17 bases between. Germline loops: CDR1 SGHDT, CDR2 YYEEEE. CDR3 length: 13 amino acids. The chain's CDR3 is CASSRADSDRQYF. The CDR3 DNA reads as TGTGCCAGCAGCCGGGCGGACAGCGATCGGCAGTACTTC.

This chain links TRBV14 with TRBJ2-5; 12 nucleotides match TRBD2. Looked up from germline, CDR1 is SGHDN and CDR2 is FVKESK. V shed 6 bases and J 4 bases; nucleotides not matched to a gene: 6. The CDR3 is made up of 15 amino acids. The CDR3, as DNA: TGTGCCAGCAGTCTACTAGCGGGGGGAGGAGAGACCCAGTACTTC. This gives the protein CASSLLAGGGETQYF.

This rearrangement joins TRBV5-8 to TRBJ2-1; TRBD2 matches 13 bases. In germline, CDR1 is SGHTS, CDR2 YDEGEE. This CDR3 is built from 16 residues. Losses at the gene ends were 4 bases for V and 4 bases for J; bases not matched to a gene: 5. CDR3 nucleotide sequence: TGTGCCAGCAGCACTGGGACTAGCGGGATATACAATGAGCAGTTCTTC. Protein sequence: CASSTGTSGIYNEQFF.

This clone was seen only a few times. The DNA for the CDR3 is TGTGCCAGCCGGCAGCAGCGGGGCAGCTACGAGCAGTACTTC. Protein: CASRQQRGSYEQYF. The V call is TRBV2, the J call TRBJ2-7; 7 bases fit TRBD2. V shed 8 bases and J 3 bases; nucleotides not matched to a gene: 10. CDR1 is SNHLY and CDR2 is FYNNEI in the germline V gene. This CDR3 comprises 14 residues.

This sequence joins TRBV27 and TRBJ1-2; D possibly corresponds to TRBD1 (6 bases). Between the trimmed V and J ends, which lost 6 bases and 4 bases, there was a span of 15 bases. This CDR3 comprises 14 residues. The germline CDR1 and CDR2 sequences are MNHEY and SMNVEV (reference sequence). The CDR3 reads CASRRGGGVYGYTF. CDR3 DNA: TGTGCCAGCAGGCGGGGGGGCGGGGTCTATGGCTACACCTTC.

The V and J genes are TRBV9 and TRBJ1-3, with D uncertain. V was trimmed by 3 bases and J by 2 bases, leaving 12 bases between them. Looked up from germline, CDR1 is SGDLS and CDR2 is YYNGEE. CDR3 length equals 15 residues. CDR3 bases: TGTGCCAGCAGCGCCGATCCGGTCCCTGGAAACACCATATATTTT. It yields the protein CASSADPVPGNTIYF.

V gene TRBV7-9 combines with J gene TRBJ2-3; 8 nucleotides line up with TRBD1. This CDR3 contains 16 residues. The J segment lost 1 base and the V segment lost 4 bases, leaving 7 bases of the junction unmatched. The germline V gene has CDR1 SEHNR and CDR2 FQNEAQ (reference sequence). DNA of the CDR3: TGTGCCAGCAGCTCCAAGCAGGGGGCGGGCACAGATACGCAGTATTTT. Translated, it gives CASSSKQGAGTDTQYF.

V is TRBV6-1 and J is TRBJ2-1; 7 nucleotides line up with TRBD2. After removal of 0 bases from V and 6 bases from J, the junction contained 8 bases not matched to a gene. Looked up from germline, CDR1 is MNHNS and CDR2 is SASEGT. The CDR3 runs to 16 residues. The CDR3 DNA sequence: TGTGCCAGCAGTGAAGCTCTTCGGGGGGTTAGCAATGAGCAGTTCTTC. Protein sequence: CASSEALRGVSNEQFF.

This clone was seen only once. CDR3 amino acids: CASKQGGTYEQYF. The CDR3, as DNA: TGTGCCAGCAAACAGGGGGGGACCTACGAGCAGTACTTC. J is TRBJ2-7 and V is TRBV6-1, with D perhaps matching TRBD1 (8 bases). CDR3 size: 13 residues. Looked up from germline, CDR1 is MNHNS and CDR2 is SASEGT. Trimming pared 7 bases from V and 2 bases from J, leaving 12 bases between.

This chain connects TRBV5-1 to TRBJ2-7; the match to TRBD1 covers 8 bases. The CDR3 is 16 amino acids. Germline V gene sequence: CDR1 SGHRS, CDR2 YFSETQ. The V segment lost 0 bases and the J segment 5 bases; nucleotides outside the gene matches: 10. This CDR3 is CASSLAGQGAWNEQYF. The DNA for the CDR3 is TGCGCCAGCAGCTTGGCCGGGCAGGGGGCTTGGAACGAGCAGTACTTC. Based on the CDR3 plus reference TRBV5-1 and TRBJ2-7, the full variable domain is KAGVTQTPRYLIKTRGQQVTLSCSPISGHRSVSWYQQTPGQGLQFLFEYFSETQRNKGNFPGRFSGRQFSNSRSEMNVSTLELGDSALYLCASSLAGQGAWNEQYFGPGTRLTVT.